This TCR beta chain was sequenced for a study of T-cell reconstitution after alpha-beta-depleted transplantation in children. About this clonotype itself: Its specificity is not known.

Germline V gene data show CDR1 as KGHSH and CDR2 as LQKENI. The CDR3 sequence is 16 residues long. Trimming cost V 1 base and J 2 bases, with 14 bases left between them. Unique molecular identifiers featured in how the TCRbeta library was prepared. Each CDR3 protein is one row after TCRdb ran MiXCR on the PCR reads. The sample yields around 800,000 distinct CDR3 sequences, around 17% seen once. Notes on the study in general: In some patients, recipient T cells and intrathymic progenitors surviving conditioning explained high day-60 diversity. Expanded clones from the graft, numbering several hundred, reportedly supplied alpha-beta T cells about two months after transplant. It was newly produced T cells that mostly accounted for T-cell counts and diversity one year after transplant.

The chain couples TRBV18 to TRBJ2-5; D is unclear. Specimen: PBMCs, mostly from graft donor cells, collected 360 days after TCRalphabeta/CD19-depleted stem cell transplant. This clonotype originated in a male patient younger than 18 who had a stem cell transplant for acute lymphoblastic leukemia, so the T cells may come from the graft donor. For the CDR3, the DNA is TGTGCCAGCTCACCACTGAGGAGAGCTCTTCAAGAGACCCAGTACTTC. It yields the protein CASSPLRRALQETQYF.